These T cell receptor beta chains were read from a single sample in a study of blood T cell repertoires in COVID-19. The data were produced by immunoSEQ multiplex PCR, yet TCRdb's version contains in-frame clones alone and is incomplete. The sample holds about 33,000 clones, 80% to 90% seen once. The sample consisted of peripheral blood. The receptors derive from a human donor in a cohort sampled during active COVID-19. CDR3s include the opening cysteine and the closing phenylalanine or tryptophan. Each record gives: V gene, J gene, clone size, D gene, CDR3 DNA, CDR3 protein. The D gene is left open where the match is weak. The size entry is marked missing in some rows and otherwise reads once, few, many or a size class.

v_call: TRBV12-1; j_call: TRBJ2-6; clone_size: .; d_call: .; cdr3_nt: TGTGCCAGCAGCCCTCGATTAAACCGGGACAGGGGGCAGTCTGGGGCCAACGTCCTGACTTTC; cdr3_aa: CASSPRLNRDRGQSGANVLTF
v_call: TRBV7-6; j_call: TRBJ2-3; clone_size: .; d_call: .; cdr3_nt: TGTGCCAGCAGCTTAACGGTCCGGGATCCATCGTCTGATACGCAGTATTTT; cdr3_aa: CASSLTVRDPSSDTQYF
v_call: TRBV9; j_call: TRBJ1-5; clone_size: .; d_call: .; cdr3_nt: TGTGCCAGCAGCCCCCGCAGGGACACCAATCAGCCCCAGCATTTT; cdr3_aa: CASSPRRDTNQPQHF
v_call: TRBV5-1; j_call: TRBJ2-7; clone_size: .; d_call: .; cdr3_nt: TGCGCCAGCAGCTTGGAAGGGCAGGGAATCCGTTACGAGCAGTACTTC; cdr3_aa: CASSLEGQGIRYEQYF
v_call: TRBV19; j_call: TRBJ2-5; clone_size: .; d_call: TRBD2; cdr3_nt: TGTGCCAGTAGTATCCGCCCACCGGGCGGGGGACAAGAGACCCAGTACTTC; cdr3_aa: CASSIRPPGGGQETQYF
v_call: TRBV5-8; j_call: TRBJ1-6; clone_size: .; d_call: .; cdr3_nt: TGTGCCAGCGGGGAGGGGGATAATTCACCCCTCCACTTT; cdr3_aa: CASGEGDNSPLHF
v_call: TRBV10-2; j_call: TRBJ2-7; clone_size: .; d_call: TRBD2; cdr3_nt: TGCGCCACAGGGGGCTCTAGCGGGGGGCGGGAGCAGTACTTC; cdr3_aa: CATGGSSGGREQYF
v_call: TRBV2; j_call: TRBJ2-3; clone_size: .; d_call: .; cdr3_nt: TGTGCCAGCAGTGACAGGGGGGCCCCTGAGGATACGCAGTATTTT; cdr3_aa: CASSDRGAPEDTQYF
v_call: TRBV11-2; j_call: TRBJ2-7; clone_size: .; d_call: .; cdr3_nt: TGTGCCAGCAGCTTAGATCTAGGGACACACTCCTACGAGCAGTACTTC; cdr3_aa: CASSLDLGTHSYEQYF
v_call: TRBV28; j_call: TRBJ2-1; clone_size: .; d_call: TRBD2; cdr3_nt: TGTGCCAGCAGGACGACTAGCGGGACCAATGAGCAGTTCTTC; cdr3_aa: CASRTTSGTNEQFF
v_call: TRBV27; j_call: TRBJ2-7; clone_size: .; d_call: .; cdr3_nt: TGTGCCAGCAGTTTATCCTCTAGCTCCTACGAGCAGTACTTC; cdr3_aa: CASSLSSSSYEQYF
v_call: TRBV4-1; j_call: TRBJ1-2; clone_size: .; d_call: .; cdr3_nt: TGCGCCAGCAGCCCCCCAGGCTATGGCTACACCTTC; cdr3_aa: CASSPPGYGYTF
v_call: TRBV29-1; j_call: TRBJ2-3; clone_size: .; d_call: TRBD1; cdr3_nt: TGCAGCGTAGGGACAGGGGGAATAGGGACGCAGTATTTT; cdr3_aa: CSVGTGGIGTQYF
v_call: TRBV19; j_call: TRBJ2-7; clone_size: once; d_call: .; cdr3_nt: TGTGCCAGTAGTCCGGGACTCTTCTACGAGCAGTACTTC; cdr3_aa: CASSPGLFYEQYF
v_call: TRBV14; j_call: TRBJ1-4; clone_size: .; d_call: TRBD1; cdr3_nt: TGTGCCAGCAGGTTCGCAGGGGGTGGTGAAAAACTGTTTTTT; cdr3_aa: CASRFAGGGEKLFF
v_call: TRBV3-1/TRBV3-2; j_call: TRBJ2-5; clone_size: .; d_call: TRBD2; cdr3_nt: TGTGCCAGCAGTCCAGCGGGAGTAGGAGAGACCCAGTACTTC; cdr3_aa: CASSPAGVGETQYF
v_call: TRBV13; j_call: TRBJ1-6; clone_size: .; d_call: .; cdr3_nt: TGTGCCAGCAGCTTAACCGGGGGTTCACCCCTCCACTTT; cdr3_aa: CASSLTGGSPLHF
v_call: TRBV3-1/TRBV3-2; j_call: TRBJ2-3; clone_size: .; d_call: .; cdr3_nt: TGTGCCAGCAGCCAAAGCGGACTGGAACGCACAGATACGCAGTATTTT; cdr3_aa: CASSQSGLERTDTQYF
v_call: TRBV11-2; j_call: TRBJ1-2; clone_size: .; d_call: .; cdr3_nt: TGTGCCAGCAGCTCATCGACAGCCCTCTATGGCTACACCTTC; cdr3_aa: CASSSSTALYGYTF
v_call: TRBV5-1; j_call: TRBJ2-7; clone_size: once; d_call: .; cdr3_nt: TGCGCCAGCAGCGCGGGGGGACAGGGCTACGAGCAGTACTTC; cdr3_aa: CASSAGGQGYEQYF
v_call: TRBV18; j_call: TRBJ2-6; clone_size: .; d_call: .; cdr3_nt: TGTGCCAGCTCACCCAGCGACACAGGGTTCACCCTCTTTGGGGCCAACGTCCTGACTTTC; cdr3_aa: CASSPSDTGFTLFGANVLTF
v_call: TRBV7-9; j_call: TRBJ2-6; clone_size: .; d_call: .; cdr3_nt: TGTGCCAGCAGTCCCTTGGGGGCCAACGTCCTGACTTTC; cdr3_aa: CASSPLGANVLTF
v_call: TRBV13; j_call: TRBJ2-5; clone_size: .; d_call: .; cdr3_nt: TGTGCCAGCAGCTTAGGTTTGGGGAGTCAAGAGACCCAGTACTTC; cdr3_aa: CASSLGLGSQETQYF
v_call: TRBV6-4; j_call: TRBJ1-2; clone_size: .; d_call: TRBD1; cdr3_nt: TGTGCCAGCAGTGCCACGCCCGGGACAGGCAATGGCTACACCTTC; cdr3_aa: CASSATPGTGNGYTF
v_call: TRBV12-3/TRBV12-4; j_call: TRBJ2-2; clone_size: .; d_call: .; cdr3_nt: TGTGCCAGCATGGGGCGGGGGGAGCTGTTTTTT; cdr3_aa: CASMGRGELFF
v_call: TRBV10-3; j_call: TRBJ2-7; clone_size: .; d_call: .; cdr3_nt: TGTGCCATCAGTCAGGGGTTCGAGCAGTACTTC; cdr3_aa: CAISQGFEQYF
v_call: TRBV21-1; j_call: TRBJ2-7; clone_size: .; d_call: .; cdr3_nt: TGTGCCAGCAGCCCCCCCCGGGGTCCCCTTTACCTATACGAGCAGTACTTC; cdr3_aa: CASSPPRGPLYLYEQYF
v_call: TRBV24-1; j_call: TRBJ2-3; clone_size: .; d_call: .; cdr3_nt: TGTGCCACCAGTTTTGGGGCAACAGATACGCAGTATTTT; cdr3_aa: CATSFGATDTQYF
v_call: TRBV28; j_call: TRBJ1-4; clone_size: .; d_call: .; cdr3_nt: TGTGCCAGCAGTTTATCGGGGTTCCGTGCAACTAATGAAAAACTGTTTTTT; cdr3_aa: CASSLSGFRATNEKLFF
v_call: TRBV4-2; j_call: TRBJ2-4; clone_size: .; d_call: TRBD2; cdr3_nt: TGTGCCAGCAGCCGTTCAATTGGGACTACAGAAAACATTCAGTACTTC; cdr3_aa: CASSRSIGTTENIQYF
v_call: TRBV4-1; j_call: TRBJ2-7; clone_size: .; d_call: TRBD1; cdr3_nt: TGCGCCAGCAGCCAAGGGACAGGGGGCGCTTGGGACGAGCAGTACTTC; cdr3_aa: CASSQGTGGAWDEQYF
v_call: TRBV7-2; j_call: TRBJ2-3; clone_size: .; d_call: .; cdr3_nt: TGTGCCAGCAGCCCCCAGGGCTCAAGACTCACAGATACGCAGTATTTT; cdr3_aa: CASSPQGSRLTDTQYF
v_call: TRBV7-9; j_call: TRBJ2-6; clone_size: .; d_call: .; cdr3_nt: TGTGCCAGCAGCTTACGGGGGGCCGGAGGGGCCAACGTCCTGACTTTC; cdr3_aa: CASSLRGAGGANVLTF
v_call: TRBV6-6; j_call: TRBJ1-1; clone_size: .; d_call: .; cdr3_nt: TGTGCCAGCAGCCCCGAGGGAGGGAACACTGAAGCTTTCTTT; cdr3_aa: CASSPEGGNTEAFF
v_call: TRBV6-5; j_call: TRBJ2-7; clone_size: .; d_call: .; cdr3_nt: TGTGCCAGCAGCCCAAGGGGGTACTATGAGCAGTACTTC; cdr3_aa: CASSPRGYYEQYF
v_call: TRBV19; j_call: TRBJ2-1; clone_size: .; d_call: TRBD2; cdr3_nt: TGTGCCAGTAGTAAAGCGGGAGGGCCTTCCAATGAGCAGTTCTTC; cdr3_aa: CASSKAGGPSNEQFF
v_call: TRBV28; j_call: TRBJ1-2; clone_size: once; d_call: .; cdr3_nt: TGTGCCAGCAGTTTACGAGGGTTCTATGGCTACACCTTC; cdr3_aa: CASSLRGFYGYTF
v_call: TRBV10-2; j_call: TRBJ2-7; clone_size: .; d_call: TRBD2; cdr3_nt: TGCGCCAGCAGTGATCGGGGGGGCCCCAGTTCCTACGAGCAGTACTTC; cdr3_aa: CASSDRGGPSSYEQYF
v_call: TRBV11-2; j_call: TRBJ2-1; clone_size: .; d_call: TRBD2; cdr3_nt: TGTGCCAGCAGCCCCCCCGCTAGCGGGGTGGATGAGCAGTTCTTC; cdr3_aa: CASSPPASGVDEQFF
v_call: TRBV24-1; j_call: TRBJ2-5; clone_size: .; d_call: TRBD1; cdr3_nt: TGTGCCACCAGTGACCCGGGACAGGGGGTCGAGACCCAGTACTTC; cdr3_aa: CATSDPGQGVETQYF
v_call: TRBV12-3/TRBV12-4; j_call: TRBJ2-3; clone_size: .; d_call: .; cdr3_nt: TGTGCCAGCAGTCAAAGCACAGATACGCAGTATTTT; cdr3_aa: CASSQSTDTQYF
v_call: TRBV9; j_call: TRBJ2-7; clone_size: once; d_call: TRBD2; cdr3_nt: TGTGCCAGCAGCGTAGGTATAGCGGGAGGTGGAACCTACGAGCAGTACTTC; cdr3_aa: CASSVGIAGGGTYEQYF
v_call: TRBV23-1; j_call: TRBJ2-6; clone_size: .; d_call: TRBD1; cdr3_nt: TGCGCCAGCAGTCAACAGCCCAGACGGGACAGGGATGAGGCCAACGTCCTGACTTTC; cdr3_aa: CASSQQPRRDRDEANVLTF
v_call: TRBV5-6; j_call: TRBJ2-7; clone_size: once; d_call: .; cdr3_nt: TGTGCCAGCAGCTTGCTACCCGGGACACTCTACGAGCAGTACTTC; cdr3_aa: CASSLLPGTLYEQYF
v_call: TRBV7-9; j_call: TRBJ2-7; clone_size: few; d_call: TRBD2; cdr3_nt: TGTGCCAGCAGCTTCCCCCCTGCGCGGGGGTCTCCCGAGCAGTACTTC; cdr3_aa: CASSFPPARGSPEQYF
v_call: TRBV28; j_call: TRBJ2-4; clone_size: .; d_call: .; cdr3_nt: TGTGCCAGCAGACCCGGGGGTAACCGGGCCGTCCGCGAGTACTTC; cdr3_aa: CASRPGGNRAVREYF
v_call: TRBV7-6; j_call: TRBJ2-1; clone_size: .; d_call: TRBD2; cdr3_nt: TGTGCCAGCAGCTTAGGGCGGGGGGGTTACAATGAGCAGTTCTTC; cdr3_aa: CASSLGRGGYNEQFF
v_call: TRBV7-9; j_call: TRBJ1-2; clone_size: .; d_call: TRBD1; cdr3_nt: TGTGCCAGCAGCTTCGAGGGGGCCTATGGCTACACCTTC; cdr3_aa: CASSFEGAYGYTF
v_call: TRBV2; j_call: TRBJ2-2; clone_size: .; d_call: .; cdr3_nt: TGTGCCAGCACCGTCAGCACCGGGGAGCTGTTTTTT; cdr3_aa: CASTVSTGELFF
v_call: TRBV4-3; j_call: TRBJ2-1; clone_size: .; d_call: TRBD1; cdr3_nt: TGCGCCAGCAGCCAGGCCGCAGGGGGCTCATACAATGAGCAGTTCTTC; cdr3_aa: CASSQAAGGSYNEQFF
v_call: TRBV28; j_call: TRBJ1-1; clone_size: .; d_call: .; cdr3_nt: TGTGCCAGCCAAAGACTAGGGGAAGCTTTCTTT; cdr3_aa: CASQRLGEAFF
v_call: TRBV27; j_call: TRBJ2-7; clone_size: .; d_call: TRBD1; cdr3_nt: TGTGCCAGCCGACAGGGGGCGCTACCCTACGAGCAGTACTTC; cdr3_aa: CASRQGALPYEQYF
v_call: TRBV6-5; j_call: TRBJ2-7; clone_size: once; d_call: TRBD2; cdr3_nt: TGTGCCAGCTCGCGACTAGCGGGGACCTCCTACGAGCAGTACTTC; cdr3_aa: CASSRLAGTSYEQYF
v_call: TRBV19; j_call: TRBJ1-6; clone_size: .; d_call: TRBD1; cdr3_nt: TGTGCCAGTAGTAGCCGGGACAGCTCCTATAATTCACCCCTCCACTTT; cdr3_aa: CASSSRDSSYNSPLHF
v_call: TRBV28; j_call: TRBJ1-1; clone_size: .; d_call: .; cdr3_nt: TGTGCCAGCAGTTGGGGGCGGATGAACACTGAAGCTTTCTTT; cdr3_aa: CASSWGRMNTEAFF
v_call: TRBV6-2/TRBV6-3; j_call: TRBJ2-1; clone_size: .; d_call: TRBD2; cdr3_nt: TGTGCCAGCAGTTACTCGACTAGCGGGGGGGTTGAGCAGTTCTTC; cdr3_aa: CASSYSTSGGVEQFF
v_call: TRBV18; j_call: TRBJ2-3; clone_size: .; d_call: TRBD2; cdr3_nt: TGTGCCAGCTCCCTAGCGGGGGGGTACACAGATACGCAGTATTTT; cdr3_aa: CASSLAGGYTDTQYF